Below, 23 T cell receptor beta chains from the same sample are listed, as sequenced in a study of T cells after posttransplantation cyclophosphamide. Produced via immunoSEQ multiplex PCR; TCRdb's table is partial and in-frame only. The table lists approximately 16,000 clones, around 73% of them singletons, with around a third in the top ten. Treatment was busulfan-fludarabine conditioning, a marrow graft, and cyclophosphamide on days +3 and +4. Here the sequenced sample was CD8+ T cells sorted from PBMCs, taken roughly 1,900 days after a stem cell transplant with posttransplant cyclophosphamide. The receptors stem from a female patient aged 40 to 55 who received an allogeneic stem cell transplant from a related donor, was CMV-positive, and had no GVHD. Some T cells may have come from the graft donor.

This clone was observed a single time. CDR3 sequence reads: CASSPTSGQGAETQYF. The CDR3 DNA follows: TGTGCCAGCAGCCCGACTTCTGGGCAGGGGGCGGAGACCCAGTACTTC. V and J are TRBV5-4 and TRBJ2-5; TRBD1 matches 8 bases. V lost 4 bases to trimming and J lost 5 bases; unmatched junction nucleotides: 13. The CDR3 spans 16 residues. Germline loops: CDR1 SGHNT, CDR2 YYREEE (reference sequence).

The chain recombines TRBV28 with TRBJ2-5; TRBD1 agrees at 8 bases. CDR1 is MDHEN and CDR2 is SYDVKM in the germline V gene. Trimming cost V 4 bases and J 4 bases; bases outside gene matches: 11. The CDR3 has 16 amino acids. CDR3 in DNA: TGTGCCAGCAGTTCCCTCCCAGGGGGCATAGGAGAGACCCAGTACTTC. Amino acid sequence: CASSSLPGGIGETQYF.

A few counts support this clone. The chain uses TRBV4-1 and TRBJ2-7, with 8 positions matching TRBD1. CDR3 length: 15 residues. The V gene's germline CDR1 is MGHRA and CDR2 YSYEKL. Germline trimming cut 0 bases from V and 2 bases from J; bases unmatched to any gene: 3. Here the CDR3 reads CASSQEEDRAYEQYF. CDR3 bases: TGCGCCAGCAGCCAAGAGGAGGACAGGGCCTACGAGCAGTACTTC.

The genes are TRBV5-1 and TRBJ1-4, with TRBD1 identical over 9 bases. CDR1 SGHRS and CDR2 YFSETQ come from the germline V gene. The length of the CDR3 is 19 residues. The V and J ends lost 3 bases and 0 bases, in that order; junction bases with no gene match: 12. The chain's CDR3 is CASSSGTGFPPATNEKLFF. In nucleotides, the CDR3 is TGCGCCAGCAGCTCGGGGACAGGGTTTCCGCCAGCAACTAATGAAAAACTGTTTTTT.

The chain recombines TRBV27 with TRBJ2-7; perhaps TRBD2 as D (6 bases). Trimming stripped 5 bases from V and 3 bases from J, with 17 bases between. This CDR3 is built from 15 residues. CDR1 and CDR2 from the germline V gene are MNHEY and SMNVEV (reference sequence). CDR3 loop: CASSRTLEGFYEQYF. The CDR3 bases are TGTGCCAGCAGTCGGACGTTGGAGGGTTTCTACGAGCAGTACTTC.

V usage is TRBV5-6 and J usage is TRBJ1-5; no definite D call. The CDR3 consists of 15 residues. Germline CDR1 SGHDT, CDR2 YYEEEE. V was clipped by 0 bases and J by 6 bases, with 13 bases between them. CDR3 nucleotide sequence: TGTGCCAGCAGCTTGGGCCCCGTCCGGGGTCAGCCCCAGCATTTT. It specifies CASSLGPVRGQPQHF.

The rearrangement links TRBV9 to TRBJ2-3; 10 nucleotides agree with TRBD2. The CDR3 runs 15 residues. Germline loops: CDR1 SGDLS, CDR2 YYNGEE. V gave up 3 bases and J gave up 6 bases; unmatched junction bases: 7. In DNA form, the CDR3 reads TGTGCCAGCAGCGAGAGCGGGGGGGCCGGGGATACGCAGTATTTT. It encodes CASSESGGAGDTQYF. Combining the CDR3 with reference TRBV9 and TRBJ2-3 gives the whole variable domain DSGVTQTPKHLITATGQRVTLRCSPRSGDLSVYWYQQSLDQGLQFLIQYYNGEERAKGNILERFSAQQFPDLHSELNLSSLELGDSALYFCASSESGGAGDTQYFGPGTRLTVL.

The rearrangement uses TRBV9 and TRBJ2-2; D gene ambiguous. CDR1 and CDR2 (germline): SGDLS, YYNGEE. There are 17 residues in the CDR3. V was clipped by 0 bases and J by 1 base, with 13 bases between them. As DNA, the CDR3 is TGTGCCAGCAGCGTAGTTGAGAGTCGGGTGAACACCGGGGAGCTGTTTTTT. Amino acid sequence: CASSVVESRVNTGELFF.

CDR3 in amino acids: CASSLEPGDEQYF. For the CDR3, the DNA is TGTGCCAGCAGCTTGGAACCAGGCGACGAGCAGTACTTC. The chain joins TRBV5-4 to TRBJ2-7; D not certain. The CDR3 consists of 13 residues. V lost 0 bases and J lost 5, with 9 bases in between. Germline V gene data show CDR1 as SGHNT and CDR2 as YYREEE (reference sequence).

The CDR3 spells CASSIYGVTYNEQFF. As DNA, the CDR3 is TGTGCCAGTAGTATATACGGGGTGACCTACAATGAGCAGTTCTTC. The chain carries TRBV19 and TRBJ2-1, with D possibly TRBD2 on 5 matching bases. The CDR3 length is 15 residues. V was cut by 2 bases and J by 2 bases, with 10 bases left in between. Germline assignment: CDR1 LNHDA and CDR2 SQIVND (reference sequence).

The table lists this clone with a few counts. The DNA of the CDR3 is TGTGCCACCCTATTAAAGGGGCCTGGAAACACCATATATTTT. Residues: CATLLKGPGNTIYF. This chain connects TRBV2 to TRBJ1-3; D is possibly TRBD1 (5 bases). The germline CDR1 and CDR2 sequences are SNHLY and FYNNEI. The CDR3 sequence is 14 residues long. V was trimmed by 10 bases and J by 2 bases, leaving 15 bases between them.

This clone is a singleton in its sample. The chain has TRBV19 and TRBJ1-2, with 9 bases matching TRBD1. V shed 7 bases and J 1 base; nucleotides not matched to a gene: 10. The CDR3 sequence is 16 residues long. Germline assignment: CDR1 LNHDA and CDR2 SQIVND (reference sequence). CDR3 nucleotides: TGTGCCAGTAATAACATCGACAGGGGGGTTAACTATGGCTACACCTTC. This gives the protein CASNNIDRGVNYGYTF.

The chain has TRBV19 and TRBJ1-1; the match to TRBD1 covers 7 bases. The CDR3 runs to 10 residues. V lost 8 bases, J lost 7 bases, and 1 base stayed unmatched. Germline CDR1 and CDR2: LNHDA and SQIVND (reference sequence). CDR3 protein: CASGDSEAFF. CDR3 nucleotide sequence: TGTGCCAGTGGGGACAGTGAAGCTTTCTTT.

The chain uses TRBV14 and TRBJ2-1; 7 bases line up with TRBD2. There are 17 residues in the CDR3. J lost 3 bases, V lost 0 bases, and 8 bases had no gene match. Germline values: CDR1 SGHDN, CDR2 FVKESK. CDR3 nucleotide sequence: TGTGCCAGCAGCCAAGATCGGGGGGACTTGGGCTACAATGAGCAGTTCTTC. Amino acids: CASSQDRGDLGYNEQFF.

The V gene is TRBV7-9, the J gene TRBJ1-4; D remains unclear. Per germline, CDR1 SEHNR and CDR2 FQNEAQ (reference sequence). With 4 bases removed from V and 0 bases from J, the gap between germline ends came to 15 bases. This CDR3 is built from 17 residues. CDR3 nucleotides: TGTGCCAGCAGCTCCGGAGGGCTAGGATCAACTAATGAAAAACTGTTTTTT. This sequence encodes CASSSGGLGSTNEKLFF.

In its sample, this clone was seen a few times. This sequence joins TRBV5-6 and TRBJ1-6; 9 positions agree with TRBD1. Germline V gives CDR1 SGHDT, CDR2 YYEEEE. This CDR3 is built from 17 residues. The J segment lost 6 bases and the V segment lost 2 bases, leaving 9 bases of the junction unmatched. In DNA, the CDR3 is TGTGCCAGCAGCTTACCGGGACAGGGAACGACTAATTCACCCCTCCACTTT. Its translation: CASSLPGQGTTNSPLHF.

The genes are TRBV7-3 and TRBJ2-5, with TRBD2 matching over 14 bases. Germline CDR1 is SGHTA and CDR2 is FQGTGA. The V gene end was trimmed by 1 base and the J gene end by 4 bases; junction bases not matched to a gene: 2. The CDR3 is 16 amino acids. The CDR3 nucleotides are TGTGCCAGCAGCTTAATGACTAGCGGGGGGGTAGAGACCCAGTACTTC. Protein product: CASSLMTSGGVETQYF.

V usage is TRBV4-3 and J usage is TRBJ1-1; D gene unclear. This CDR3 contains 17 residues. Trimming shortened V by 0 bases and J by 0 bases, and 14 bases separated the two germline ends. Looked up from germline, CDR1 is LGHNA and CDR2 is YSLEER. The CDR3 coding sequence is TGCGCCAGCAGCCAAGATGGTCCAGATACCATGAACACTGAAGCTTTCTTT. As protein: CASSQDGPDTMNTEAFF.

The chain carries TRBV9 and TRBJ2-7; 8 bases map to TRBD1. With V trimmed by 2 bases and J by 3 bases, 4 bases remained unmatched. The V gene's germline CDR1 is SGDLS and CDR2 YYNGEE. CDR3 length: 14 residues. CDR3 nucleotides: TGTGCCAGCAGCGTGACGACAGGGGACTACGAGCAGTACTTC. Amino acids: CASSVTTGDYEQYF.

This chain uses TRBV5-1 with TRBJ2-7; TRBD1 matches 7 bases. The CDR3 has 15 amino acids. CDR1 SGHRS and CDR2 YFSETQ come from the germline V gene. The J segment lost 4 bases and the V segment lost 4 bases, leaving 11 bases of the junction unmatched. The CDR3 is CASSIPDRDMYEQYF. CDR3 bases: TGCGCCAGCAGCATACCAGACAGGGATATGTACGAGCAGTACTTC.

This chain joins TRBV7-3 and TRBJ2-3; no firm D call. The ends were cut back, 2 bases at V and 1 base at J, with 4 bases in the middle. CDR3 size: 13 residues. Germline CDR1 SGHTA, CDR2 FQGTGA. The CDR3, as DNA: TGTGCCAGCAGCTTACTCGGCACAGATACGCAGTATTTT. Translated: CASSLLGTDTQYF.

This rearrangement joins TRBV4-2 to TRBJ1-5; D remains ambiguous. This CDR3 region has 12 residues. The germline V gene encodes CDR1 LGHNA and CDR2 YNFKEQ. The ends were cut back, 4 bases at V and 4 bases at J, with 5 bases in the middle. DNA for the CDR3: TGTGCCAGCAGCCGCGAGAATCAGCCCCAGCATTTT. This codes for CASSRENQPQHF.

This chain links TRBV7-9 with TRBJ2-7; the D is unclear. The CDR3 is 13 amino acids. Trimming removed 2 bases from V and 2 bases from J, with 7 bases in between. Germline assignment: CDR1 SEHNR and CDR2 FQNEAQ (reference sequence). CDR3 amino acids: CASSLTETYEQYF. CDR3 in DNA: TGTGCCAGCAGCTTAACAGAAACCTACGAGCAGTACTTC. Full variable domain (outside the CDR3, taken from reference TRBV7-9 and TRBJ2-7): DTGVSQNPRHKITKRGQNVTFRCDPISEHNRLYWYRQTLGQGPEFLTYFQNEAQLEKSRLLSDRFSAERPKGSFSTLEIQRTEQGDSAMYLCASSLTETYEQYFGPGTRLTVT.